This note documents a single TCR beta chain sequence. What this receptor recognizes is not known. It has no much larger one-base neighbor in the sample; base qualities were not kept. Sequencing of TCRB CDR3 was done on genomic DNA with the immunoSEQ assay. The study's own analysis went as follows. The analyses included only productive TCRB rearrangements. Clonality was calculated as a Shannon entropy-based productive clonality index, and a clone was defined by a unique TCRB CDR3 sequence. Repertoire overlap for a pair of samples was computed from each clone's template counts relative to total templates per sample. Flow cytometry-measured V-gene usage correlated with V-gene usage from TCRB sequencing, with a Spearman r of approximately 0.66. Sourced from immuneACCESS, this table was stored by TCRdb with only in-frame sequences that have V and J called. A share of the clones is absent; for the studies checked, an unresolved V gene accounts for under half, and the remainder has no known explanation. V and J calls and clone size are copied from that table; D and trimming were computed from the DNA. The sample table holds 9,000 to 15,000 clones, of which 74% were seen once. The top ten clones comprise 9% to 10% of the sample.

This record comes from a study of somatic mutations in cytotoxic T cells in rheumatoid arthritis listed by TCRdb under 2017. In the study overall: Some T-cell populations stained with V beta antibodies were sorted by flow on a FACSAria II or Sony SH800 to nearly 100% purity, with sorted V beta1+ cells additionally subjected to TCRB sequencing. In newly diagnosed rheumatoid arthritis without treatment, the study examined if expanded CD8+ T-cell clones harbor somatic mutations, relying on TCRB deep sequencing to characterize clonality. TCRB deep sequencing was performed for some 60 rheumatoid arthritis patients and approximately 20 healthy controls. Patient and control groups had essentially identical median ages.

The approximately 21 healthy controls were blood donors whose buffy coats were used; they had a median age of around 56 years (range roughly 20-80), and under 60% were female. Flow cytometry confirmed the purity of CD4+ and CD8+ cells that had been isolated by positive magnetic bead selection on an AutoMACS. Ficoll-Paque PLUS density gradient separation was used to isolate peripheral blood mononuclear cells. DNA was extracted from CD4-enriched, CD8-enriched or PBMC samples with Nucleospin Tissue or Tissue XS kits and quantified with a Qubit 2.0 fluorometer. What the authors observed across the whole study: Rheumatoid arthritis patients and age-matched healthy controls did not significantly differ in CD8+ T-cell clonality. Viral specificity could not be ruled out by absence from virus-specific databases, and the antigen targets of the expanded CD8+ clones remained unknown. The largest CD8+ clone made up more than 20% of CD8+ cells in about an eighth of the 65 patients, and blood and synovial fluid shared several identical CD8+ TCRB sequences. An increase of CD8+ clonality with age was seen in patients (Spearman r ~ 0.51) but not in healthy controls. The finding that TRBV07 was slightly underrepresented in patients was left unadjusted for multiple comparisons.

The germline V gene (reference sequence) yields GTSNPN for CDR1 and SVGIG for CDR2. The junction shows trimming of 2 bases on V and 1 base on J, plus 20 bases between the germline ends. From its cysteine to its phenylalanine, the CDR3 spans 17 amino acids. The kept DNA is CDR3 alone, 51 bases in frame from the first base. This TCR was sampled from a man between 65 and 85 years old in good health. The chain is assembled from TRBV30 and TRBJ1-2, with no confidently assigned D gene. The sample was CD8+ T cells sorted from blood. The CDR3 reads CAWSTGSGHHLNYGYTF. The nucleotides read TGTGCCTGGAGTACGGGCAGCGGCCACCACCTTAACTATGGCTACACCTTC.